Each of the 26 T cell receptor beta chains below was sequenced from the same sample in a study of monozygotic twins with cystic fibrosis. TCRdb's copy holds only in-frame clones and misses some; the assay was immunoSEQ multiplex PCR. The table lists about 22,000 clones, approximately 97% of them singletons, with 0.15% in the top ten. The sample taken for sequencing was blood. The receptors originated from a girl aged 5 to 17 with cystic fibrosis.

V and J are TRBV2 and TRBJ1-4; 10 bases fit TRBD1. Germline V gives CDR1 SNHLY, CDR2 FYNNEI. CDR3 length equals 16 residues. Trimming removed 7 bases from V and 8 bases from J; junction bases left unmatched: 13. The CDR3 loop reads CASTLTLTGGLEKLFF. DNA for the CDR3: TGTGCCAGCACCCTGACCCTGACAGGGGGCCTAGAAAAACTGTTTTTT.

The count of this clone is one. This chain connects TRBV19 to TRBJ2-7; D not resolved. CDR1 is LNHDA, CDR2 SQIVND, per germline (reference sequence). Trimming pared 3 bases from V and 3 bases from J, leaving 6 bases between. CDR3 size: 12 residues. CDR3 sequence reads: CASSIPGYEQYF. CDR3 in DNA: TGTGCCAGTAGTATTCCCGGCTACGAGCAGTACTTC.

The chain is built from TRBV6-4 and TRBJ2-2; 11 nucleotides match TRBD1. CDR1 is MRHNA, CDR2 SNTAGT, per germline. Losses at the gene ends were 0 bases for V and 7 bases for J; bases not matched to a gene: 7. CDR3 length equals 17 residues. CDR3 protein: CASSDSRWTGGIGELFF. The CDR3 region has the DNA TGTGCCAGCAGTGACTCGAGGTGGACAGGGGGCATCGGGGAGCTGTTTTTT.

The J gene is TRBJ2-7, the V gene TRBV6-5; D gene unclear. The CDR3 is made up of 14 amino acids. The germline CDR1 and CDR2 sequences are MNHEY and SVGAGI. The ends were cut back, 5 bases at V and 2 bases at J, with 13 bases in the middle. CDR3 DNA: TGTGCCAGCAGTCCCCGCCCGCGACCCTACGAGCAGTACTTC. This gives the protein CASSPRPRPYEQYF.

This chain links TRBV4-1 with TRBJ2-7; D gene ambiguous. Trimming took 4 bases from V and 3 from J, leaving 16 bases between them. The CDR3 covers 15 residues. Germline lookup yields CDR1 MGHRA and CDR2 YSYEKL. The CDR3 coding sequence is TGCGCCAGCAGCCCAACCCCAGGTTCTCTCTACGAGCAGTACTTC. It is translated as CASSPTPGSLYEQYF.

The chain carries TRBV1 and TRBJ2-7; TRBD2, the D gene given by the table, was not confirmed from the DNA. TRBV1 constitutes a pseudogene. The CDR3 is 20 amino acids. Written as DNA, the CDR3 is TGCACCAGCAGCCAAAGCCAAGAGGGGGATAGCGGGGACTCCTCCTACGAGCAGTACGTC. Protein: CTSSQSQEGDSGDSSYEQYV.

CDR3 loop: CASSTSGTGGDGGANVLTF. Written as DNA, the CDR3 is TGTGCCAGCAGTACCTCCGGGACAGGGGGTGATGGTGGGGCCAACGTCCTGACTTTC. The V and J genes are TRBV27 and TRBJ2-6, with 11 bases identical to TRBD1. J was trimmed by 3 bases and V by 5 bases; bases with no gene match: 12. The CDR3 runs to 19 residues. The germline V gene has CDR1 MNHEY and CDR2 SMNVEV (reference sequence).

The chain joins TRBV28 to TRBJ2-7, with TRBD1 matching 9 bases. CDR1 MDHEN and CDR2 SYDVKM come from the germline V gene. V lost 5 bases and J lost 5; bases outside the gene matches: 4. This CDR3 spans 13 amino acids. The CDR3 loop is CASSRRTGDEQYF. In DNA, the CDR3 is TGTGCCAGCAGTAGACGGACAGGGGACGAGCAGTACTTC.

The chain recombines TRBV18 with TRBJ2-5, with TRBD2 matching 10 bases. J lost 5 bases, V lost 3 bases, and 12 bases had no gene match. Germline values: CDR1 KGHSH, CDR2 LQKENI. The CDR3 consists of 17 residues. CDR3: CASSPSSTLAGAETQYF. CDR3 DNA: TGTGCCAGCTCACCTTCGAGTACGCTAGCGGGAGCGGAGACCCAGTACTTC.

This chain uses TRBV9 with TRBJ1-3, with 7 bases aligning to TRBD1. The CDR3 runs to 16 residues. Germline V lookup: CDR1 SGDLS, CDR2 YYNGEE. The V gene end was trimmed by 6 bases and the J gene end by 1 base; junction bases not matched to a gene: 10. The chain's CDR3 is CASTPRDRQSGNTIYF. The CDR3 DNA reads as TGTGCCAGCACCCCCAGGGACAGACAATCTGGAAACACCATATATTTT. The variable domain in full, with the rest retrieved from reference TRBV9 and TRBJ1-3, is DSGVTQTPKHLITATGQRVTLRCSPRSGDLSVYWYQQSLDQGLQFLIQYYNGEERAKGNILERFSAQQFPDLHSELNLSSLELGDSALYFCASTPRDRQSGNTIYFGEGSWLTVV.

The CDR3 loop is CASSLDRVYGYTF. The DNA of the CDR3 is TGCGCCAGCAGCTTGGACAGGGTCTATGGCTACACCTTC. The chain links TRBV5-1 to TRBJ1-2; tentatively, D is TRBD1 (6 bases). The CDR3 is made up of 13 amino acids. CDR1 SGHRS and CDR2 YFSETQ come from the germline V gene. The V end was cut by 0 bases, the J end by 4 bases, with 7 bases between.

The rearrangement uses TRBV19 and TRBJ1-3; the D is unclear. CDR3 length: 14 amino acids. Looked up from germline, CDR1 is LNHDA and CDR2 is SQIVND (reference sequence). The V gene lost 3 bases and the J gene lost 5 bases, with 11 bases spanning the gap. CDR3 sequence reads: CASSIGGDRNTIYF. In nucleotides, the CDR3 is TGTGCCAGTAGTATCGGTGGGGATCGAAACACCATATATTTT.

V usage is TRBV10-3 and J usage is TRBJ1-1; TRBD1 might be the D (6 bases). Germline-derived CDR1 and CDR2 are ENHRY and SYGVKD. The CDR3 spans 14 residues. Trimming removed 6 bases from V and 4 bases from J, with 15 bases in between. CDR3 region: CAIRSQGSATEAFF. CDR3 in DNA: TGTGCCATCAGATCACAGGGTTCGGCCACTGAAGCTTTCTTT.

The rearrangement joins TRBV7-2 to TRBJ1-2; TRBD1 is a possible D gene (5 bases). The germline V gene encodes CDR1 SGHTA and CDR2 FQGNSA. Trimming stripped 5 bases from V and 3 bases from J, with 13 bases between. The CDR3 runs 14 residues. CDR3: CASSHRDGYYGYTF. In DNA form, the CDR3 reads TGTGCCAGCAGCCATAGGGACGGATACTATGGCTACACCTTC.

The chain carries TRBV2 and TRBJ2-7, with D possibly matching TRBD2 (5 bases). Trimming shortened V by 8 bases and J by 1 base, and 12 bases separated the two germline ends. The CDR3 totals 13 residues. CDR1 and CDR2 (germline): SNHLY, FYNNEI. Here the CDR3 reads CASRSTTSYEQYV. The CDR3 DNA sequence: TGTGCCAGCCGGTCGACTACTTCCTACGAGCAGTACGTC.

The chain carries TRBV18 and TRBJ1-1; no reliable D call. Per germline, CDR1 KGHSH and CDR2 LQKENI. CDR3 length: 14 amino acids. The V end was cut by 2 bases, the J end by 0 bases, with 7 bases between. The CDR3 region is CASSPSEMNTEAFF. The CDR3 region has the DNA TGTGCCAGCTCACCATCAGAAATGAACACTGAAGCTTTCTTT. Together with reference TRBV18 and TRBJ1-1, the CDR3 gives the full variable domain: NAGVMQNPRHLVRRRGQEARLRCSPMKGHSHVYWYRQLPEEGLKFMVYLQKENIIDESGMPKERFSAEFPKEGPSILRIQQVVRGDSAAYFCASSPSEMNTEAFFGQGTRLTVV.

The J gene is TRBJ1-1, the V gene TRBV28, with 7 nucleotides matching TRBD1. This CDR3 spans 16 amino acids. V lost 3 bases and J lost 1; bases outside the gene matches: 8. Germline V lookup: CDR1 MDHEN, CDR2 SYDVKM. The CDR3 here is CASSLGSRDRNTEAFF. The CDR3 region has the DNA TGTGCCAGCAGTTTGGGATCCCGGGACAGGAACACTGAAGCTTTCTTT.

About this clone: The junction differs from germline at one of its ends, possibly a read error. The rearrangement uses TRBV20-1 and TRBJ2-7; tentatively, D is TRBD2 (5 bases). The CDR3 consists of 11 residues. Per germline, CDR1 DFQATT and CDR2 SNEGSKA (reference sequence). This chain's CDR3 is CSARDEWGARF. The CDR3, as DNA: TGCAGTGCTAGAGATGAGTGGGGAGCCCGCTTC.

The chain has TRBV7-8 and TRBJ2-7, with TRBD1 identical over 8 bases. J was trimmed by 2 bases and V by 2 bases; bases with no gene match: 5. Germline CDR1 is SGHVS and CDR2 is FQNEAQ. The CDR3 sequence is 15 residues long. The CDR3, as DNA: TGTGCCAGCAGCTTATTTCGGACAGGGCCCTACGAGCAGTACTTC. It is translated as CASSLFRTGPYEQYF.

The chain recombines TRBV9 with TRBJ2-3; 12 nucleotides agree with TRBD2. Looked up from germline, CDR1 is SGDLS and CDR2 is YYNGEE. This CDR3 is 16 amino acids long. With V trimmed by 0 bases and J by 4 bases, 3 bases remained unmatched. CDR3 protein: CASSVGLAGGPDTQYF. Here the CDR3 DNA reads TGTGCCAGCAGCGTAGGGCTAGCGGGAGGGCCAGATACGCAGTATTTT.

The CDR3 here is CASSLTGVGEAFF. CDR3 coding DNA: TGTGCCAGTAGTCTAACAGGGGTAGGTGAAGCTTTCTTT. The chain uses TRBV19 and TRBJ1-1, with TRBD1 matching over 7 bases. V shed 5 bases and J 7 bases; nucleotides not matched to a gene: 7. This CDR3 has 13 amino acids. CDR1 LNHDA and CDR2 SQIVND come from the germline V gene (reference sequence). The full variable domain, in which reference TRBV19 and TRBJ1-1 provide the parts outside the CDR3, is DGGITQSPKYLFRKEGQNVTLSCEQNLNHDAMYWYRQDPGQGLRLIYYSQIVNDFQKGDIAEGYSVSREKKESFPLTVTSAQKNPTAFYLCASSLTGVGEAFFGQGTRLTVV.

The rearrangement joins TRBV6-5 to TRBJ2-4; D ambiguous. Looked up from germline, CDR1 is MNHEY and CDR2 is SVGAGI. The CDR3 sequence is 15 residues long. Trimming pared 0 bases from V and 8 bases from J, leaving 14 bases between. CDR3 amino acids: CASSYSSSYTHIQYF. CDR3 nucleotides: TGTGCCAGCAGTTACTCGTCAAGTTATACCCACATTCAGTACTTC.

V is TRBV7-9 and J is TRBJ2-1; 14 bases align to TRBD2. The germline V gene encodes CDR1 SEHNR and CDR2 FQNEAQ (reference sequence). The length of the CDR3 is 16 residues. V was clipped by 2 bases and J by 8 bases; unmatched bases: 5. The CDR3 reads CASSLRLAGGHHEQFF. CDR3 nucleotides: TGTGCCAGCAGCTTAAGACTAGCGGGAGGGCACCATGAGCAGTTCTTC.

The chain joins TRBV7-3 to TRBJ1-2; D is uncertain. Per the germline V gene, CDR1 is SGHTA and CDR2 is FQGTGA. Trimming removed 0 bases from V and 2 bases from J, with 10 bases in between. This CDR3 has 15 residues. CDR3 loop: CASSLTGVDNYGYTF. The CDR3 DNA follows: TGTGCCAGCAGCTTAACCGGGGTAGACAACTATGGCTACACCTTC. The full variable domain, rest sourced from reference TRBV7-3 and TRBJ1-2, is GAGVSQTPSNKVTEKGKYVELRCDPISGHTALYWYRQSLGQGPEFLIYFQGTGAADDSGLPNDRFFAVRPEGSVSTLKIQRTERGDSAVYLCASSLTGVDNYGYTFGSGTRLTVV.

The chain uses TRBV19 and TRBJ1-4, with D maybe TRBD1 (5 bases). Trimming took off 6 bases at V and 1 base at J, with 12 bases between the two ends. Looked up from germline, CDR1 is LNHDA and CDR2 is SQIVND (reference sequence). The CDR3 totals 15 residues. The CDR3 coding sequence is TGTGCCAGTAGGACGATCCAGGGAACTAATGAAAAACTGTTTTTT. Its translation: CASRTIQGTNEKLFF.

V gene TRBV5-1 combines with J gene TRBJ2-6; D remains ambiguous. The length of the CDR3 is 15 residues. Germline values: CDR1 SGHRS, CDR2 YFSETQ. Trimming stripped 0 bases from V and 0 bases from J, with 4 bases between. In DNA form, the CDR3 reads TGCGCCAGCAGCTTGGAGAGCTCTGGGGCCAACGTCCTGACTTTC. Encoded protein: CASSLESSGANVLTF.